Below, 19 T cell receptor beta chains from the same sample are listed, as sequenced in a study of blood T cell repertoires in COVID-19. Libraries were prepared by immunoSEQ multiplex PCR; TCRdb keeps only in-frame clonotypes and omits some of them. The sample contains approximately 170,000 clones, around 83% of which appear only once. What was sequenced was peripheral blood. Source of these receptors: a man between 65 and 85 years old who had recovered from COVID-19.

The sample holds many counts of this clone. The rearrangement uses TRBV25-1 and TRBJ1-1; D is uncertain. V lost 8 bases to trimming and J lost 3 bases, with 7 bases between them. Germline CDR1 MGHDK, CDR2 SYGVNS. The CDR3 runs 11 residues. The chain's CDR3 is CASSSYTEAFF. CDR3 bases: TGTGCCAGCTCCTCGTACACTGAAGCTTTCTTT.

The rearrangement links TRBV11-2 to TRBJ2-2; TRBD2 agrees at 14 bases. V gave up 0 bases and J gave up 6 bases; unmatched junction bases: 6. The germline gives CDR1 SGHAT, CDR2 FQNNGV. This CDR3 has 18 amino acids. The CDR3 sequence is CASSLEGTSGSIAGELFF. CDR3 coding DNA: TGTGCCAGCAGCTTAGAAGGGACTAGCGGGAGTATTGCCGGGGAGCTGTTTTTT.

This clone has more than one count but fewer than ten. V is TRBV5-1 and J is TRBJ2-7; D call uncertain. Germline CDR1 and CDR2: SGHRS and YFSETQ. The CDR3 totals 13 residues. V was cut by 2 bases and J by 3 bases, with 9 bases left in between. The DNA of the CDR3 is TGCGCCAGCAGCTTTCTACAGAGCTACGAGCAGTACTTC. It specifies CASSFLQSYEQYF.

This clone was recorded a few times. This chain uses TRBV7-6 with TRBJ2-1, with D perhaps matching TRBD2 (6 bases). Germline V gene lookup returns CDR1 SGHVS and CDR2 FNYEAQ. Trimming removed 4 bases at V and 5 bases at J, with 12 bases between. The CDR3 covers 14 residues. The CDR3 loop reads CASSSAGSHNEQFF. The CDR3 DNA is TGTGCCAGCAGCTCAGCCGGGAGCCACAATGAGCAGTTCTTC.

The genes are TRBV19 and TRBJ2-1, with TRBD2 identical over 8 bases. The germline V gene encodes CDR1 LNHDA and CDR2 SQIVND (reference sequence). V lost 3 bases to trimming and J lost 1 base; unmatched junction nucleotides: 8. This CDR3 region has 17 residues. The CDR3 bases are TGTGCCAGTAGTATTCCCTCAGCGGGAGAATCCTACAATGAGCAGTTCTTC. It codes for CASSIPSAGESYNEQFF. Using reference TRBV19 and TRBJ2-1 for the parts outside the CDR3, the full variable domain is DGGITQSPKYLFRKEGQNVTLSCEQNLNHDAMYWYRQDPGQGLRLIYYSQIVNDFQKGDIAEGYSVSREKKESFPLTVTSAQKNPTAFYLCASSIPSAGESYNEQFFGPGTRLTVL.

This chain links TRBV12-3 or TRBV12-4 with TRBJ1-2; the D gene is possibly TRBD1 (5 bases). V was clipped by 2 bases and J by 5 bases, with 9 bases between them. This CDR3 has 13 residues. The chain's CDR3 is CASSLSGEYGYTF. CDR3 coding DNA: TGTGCCAGCAGTTTATCGGGGGAGTATGGCTACACCTTC.

There are a few counts of this clone. V and J are TRBV19 and TRBJ1-5; 7 bases are a match to TRBD1. CDR1 LNHDA and CDR2 SQIVND come from the germline V gene (reference sequence). The CDR3 contains 13 residues. V was pared by 6 bases and J by 2 bases, with 1 base of the junction left unmatched. The CDR3 DNA sequence: TGTGCCAGTAGCAGGGGGGGCAATCAGCCCCAGCATTTT. Translated, it gives CASSRGGNQPQHF.

Worth noting for this clone: Other DNA sequences within the sample encode an identical CDR3. In DNA, the CDR3 is TGCAGCGTGGCCCGGACAGGGGGTTACGAGCAGTACTTC. Encoded protein: CSVARTGGYEQYF. This sequence joins TRBV29-1 and TRBJ2-7; 10 bases are a match to TRBD1. Germline CDR1 reads SQVTM; CDR2 reads ANQGSEA. The ends lost 6 bases at V and 4 bases at J; junction bases unmatched: 6. The CDR3 length is 13 residues.

This clone occurred a few times. V and J are TRBV6-5 and TRBJ1-5, with D unresolved. Trimming stripped 8 bases from V and 3 bases from J, with 14 bases between. The CDR3 consists of 14 residues. The germline CDR1 and CDR2 sequences are MNHEY and SVGAGI. The CDR3 coding sequence is TGTGCCAGCGCCCAGAACGGGTTCAATCAGCCCCAGCATTTT. Amino acids: CASAQNGFNQPQHF.

This sequence joins TRBV9 and TRBJ2-5; D unclear. The CDR3 extends over 13 amino acids. The V end lost 3 bases, the J end lost 2 bases, and 8 bases lay between the germline ends. Germline CDR1 and CDR2: SGDLS and YYNGEE. The CDR3 DNA reads as TGTGCCAGCAGCGGATCAGATCAAGAGACCCAGTACTTC. This codes for CASSGSDQETQYF. The full variable domain, with the rest looked up from reference TRBV9 and TRBJ2-5, is DSGVTQTPKHLITATGQRVTLRCSPRSGDLSVYWYQQSLDQGLQFLIQYYNGEERAKGNILERFSAQQFPDLHSELNLSSLELGDSALYFCASSGSDQETQYFGPGTRLLVL.

The gene calls are TRBV19 and TRBJ2-3; weak D call: TRBD1 (6 bases). CDR1 is LNHDA, CDR2 SQIVND, per germline (reference sequence). With 6 bases removed from V and 0 bases from J, the gap between germline ends came to 13 bases. This CDR3 is built from 15 residues. The CDR3 sequence is CASSPGHASTDTQYF. The CDR3 nucleotides are TGTGCCAGTAGCCCGGGACACGCTAGCACAGATACGCAGTATTTT.

The chain couples TRBV4-1 to TRBJ2-7; 12 bases line up with TRBD2. Germline CDR1 and CDR2: MGHRA and YSYEKL. V dropped 5 bases and J dropped 2; count of bases not matched to a gene: 4. The CDR3 consists of 15 residues. CDR3 region: CASSDRTSGTYEQYF. The CDR3 DNA sequence: TGCGCCAGCAGCGATCGGACTAGCGGGACCTACGAGCAGTACTTC.

The chain employs TRBV7-2 and TRBJ1-2; D perhaps matches TRBD1 (5 bases). Trimming left V 5 bases short and J 8 bases short, with 12 bases between. Germline CDR1 is SGHTA and CDR2 is FQGNSA. The CDR3 extends over 12 amino acids. The CDR3 region is CASSPSWGGYTF. Here the CDR3 DNA reads TGTGCCAGCAGCCCAAGTTGGGGCGGCTACACCTTC.

As for this clone: The junction shows a germline mismatch at one end, possibly a read error. The chain combines TRBV19 with TRBJ2-7; TRBD2 agrees at 11 bases. The CDR3 length is 16 residues. From germline, CDR1 is LNHDA and CDR2 SQIVND (reference sequence). The CDR3 region has the DNA TGTACCAGTAGTCTTAGAGGACTAGCGGGTCGAGACGAGCAGTACTTC. Translating gives CTSSLRGLAGRDEQYF.

The chain employs TRBV6-2 or TRBV6-3 and TRBJ1-1; 7 bases are a match to TRBD1. There are 14 residues in the CDR3. V trimming: 4 bases; J trimming: 0 bases; junction bases outside the gene matches: 2. Germline CDR1 and CDR2: MNHEY and SVGEGT. In DNA form, the CDR3 reads TGTGCCAGCAGTTGGGGACAGTTGAACACTGAAGCTTTCTTT. Its translation: CASSWGQLNTEAFF.

A few counts support this clone. This chain joins TRBV5-1 and TRBJ1-3; D might be TRBD1 (6 bases). Germline CDR1 reads SGHRS; CDR2 reads YFSETQ. The CDR3 covers 14 residues. Trimming removed 7 bases at V and 0 bases at J, with 11 bases between. CDR3 amino acids: CASGVDSSGNTIYF. DNA of the CDR3: TGCGCCAGCGGAGTGGACAGCTCTGGAAACACCATATATTTT. Looking up the rest from reference TRBV5-1 and TRBJ1-3 gives the full variable domain: KAGVTQTPRYLIKTRGQQVTLSCSPISGHRSVSWYQQTPGQGLQFLFEYFSETQRNKGNFPGRFSGRQFSNSRSEMNVSTLELGDSALYLCASGVDSSGNTIYFGEGSWLTVV.

The chain uses TRBV7-2 and TRBJ2-1; D gene uncertain. Trimming cost V 5 bases and J 0 bases, with 14 bases left between them. Germline CDR1 and CDR2: SGHTA and FQGNSA. CDR3 length: 16 residues. CDR3 region: CASSLYGDSSYNEQFF. The CDR3 DNA reads as TGTGCCAGCAGCCTCTACGGTGATAGCTCCTACAATGAGCAGTTCTTC.

This chain joins TRBV5-4 and TRBJ2-5; tentative D call: TRBD1 (6 bases). Per germline, CDR1 SGHNT and CDR2 YYREEE (reference sequence). The CDR3 loop spans 13 amino acids. The V end was cut by 5 bases, the J end by 4 bases, with 12 bases between. Written as DNA, the CDR3 is TGTGCCAGCAGTCGGCCAGGGGTAGAGACCCAGTACTTC. It translates to CASSRPGVETQYF.

The chain employs TRBV9 and TRBJ2-2; D is possibly TRBD1 (6 bases). Trimming pared 4 bases from V and 0 bases from J, leaving 10 bases between. Germline CDR1 is SGDLS and CDR2 is YYNGEE. This CDR3 is 15 amino acids long. CDR3 sequence reads: CASSLTGSNTGELFF. CDR3 bases: TGTGCCAGCAGCCTTACAGGGTCGAACACCGGGGAGCTGTTTTTT.